Listed here are 8 T cell receptor beta chains from one sample, sequenced in a study of cytomegalovirus exposure and HLA in healthy donors. The primer mix had 60 Vbeta and 13 Jbeta primers. Generated by immunoSEQ multiplex PCR, the TCRdb table keeps only in-frame clones and is missing some. This sample has 150,000 to 200,000 clones, with roughly 88% found just once. Material: PBMCs. The receptors here all came from a woman aged 18 to 35 in good health and CMV-seronegative.

The chain combines TRBV28 with TRBJ2-7; 10 nucleotides agree with TRBD1. This CDR3 comprises 14 residues. Per germline, CDR1 MDHEN and CDR2 SYDVKM. V lost 5 bases and J lost 2; bases outside the gene matches: 3. The CDR3 DNA reads TGTGCCAGCAGTCTGGGACAGGGGACCTACGAGCAGTACTTC. This translates into CASSLGQGTYEQYF.

The chain employs TRBV5-1 and TRBJ1-2; 9 bases map to TRBD1. With 5 bases clipped from V and 6 bases from J, the junction kept 14 bases outside the gene matches. Germline CDR1 SGHRS, CDR2 YFSETQ. The CDR3 consists of 16 residues. The CDR3 region has the DNA TGCGCCAGCAGTCACTCGGGACAGGGAAATCGAAATGGCTACACCTTC. Its protein is CASSHSGQGNRNGYTF.

The V and J genes are TRBV11-2 and TRBJ1-1, with D possibly matching TRBD1 (5 bases). The CDR3 has 14 residues. CDR1 and CDR2 (germline): SGHAT, FQNNGV. V lost 2 bases and J lost 5, with 12 bases in between. In nucleotides, the CDR3 is TGTGCCAGCAGCTTATGGGGGGGGAGGACTGAAGCTTTCTTT. It specifies CASSLWGGRTEAFF.

This chain connects TRBV11-3 to TRBJ1-3; TRBD1 might be the D (6 bases). This CDR3 contains 13 residues. Trimming left V 7 bases short and J 4 bases short, with 11 bases between. The germline V gene has CDR1 SGHNT and CDR2 YENEEA. The CDR3: CASMSTGGNTIYF. The CDR3 DNA follows: TGTGCCAGCATGAGCACAGGGGGAAACACCATATATTTT.

The chain carries TRBV28 and TRBJ2-1, with 8 bases lining up with TRBD1. This CDR3 region has 16 residues. The germline gives CDR1 MDHEN, CDR2 SYDVKM. V lost 3 bases, J lost 7 bases, and 11 bases stayed unmatched. The CDR3, as DNA: TGTGCCAGCAGTTTCCCCCCCGGGACAGGAACAAATGAGCAGTTCTTC. As protein: CASSFPPGTGTNEQFF. Together with reference TRBV28 and TRBJ2-1, the CDR3 gives the full variable domain: DVKVTQSSRYLVKRTGEKVFLECVQDMDHENMFWYRQDPGLGLRLIYFSYDVKMKEKGDIPEGYSVSREKKERFSLILESASTNQTSMYLCASSFPPGTGTNEQFFGPGTRLTVL.

V gene TRBV6-5 combines with J gene TRBJ2-2, with 7 bases identical to TRBD1. Germline V CDR1 and CDR2: MNHEY, SVGAGI. V lost 2 bases, J lost 7 bases, and 7 bases stayed unmatched. This CDR3 has 15 amino acids. CDR3 sequence (DNA): TGTGCCAGCAGTTACCACGGGACAGACGGCGGGGAGCTGTTTTTT. Protein: CASSYHGTDGGELFF.

This clone has a single count. The rearrangement joins TRBV5-1 to TRBJ1-1; D is possibly TRBD1 (5 bases). V was pared by 0 bases and J by 5 bases, with 14 bases between. Germline V gene sequence: CDR1 SGHRS, CDR2 YFSETQ. This CDR3 spans 15 amino acids. CDR3 amino acids: CASSLATSGGTEAFF. In DNA, the CDR3 is TGCGCCAGCAGCTTGGCCACGTCCGGGGGGACTGAAGCTTTCTTT.

The chain uses TRBV6-6 and TRBJ1-3, with 8 bases fitting TRBD1. CDR1 is MNHNY and CDR2 is SVGAGI in the germline V gene (reference sequence). The V segment lost 8 bases and the J segment 0 bases; nucleotides outside the gene matches: 6. CDR3 length: 15 residues. CDR3 coding DNA: TGTGCCAGCCGGAGCGGGACAGGCTCTGGAAACACCATATATTTT. It is translated as CASRSGTGSGNTIYF.